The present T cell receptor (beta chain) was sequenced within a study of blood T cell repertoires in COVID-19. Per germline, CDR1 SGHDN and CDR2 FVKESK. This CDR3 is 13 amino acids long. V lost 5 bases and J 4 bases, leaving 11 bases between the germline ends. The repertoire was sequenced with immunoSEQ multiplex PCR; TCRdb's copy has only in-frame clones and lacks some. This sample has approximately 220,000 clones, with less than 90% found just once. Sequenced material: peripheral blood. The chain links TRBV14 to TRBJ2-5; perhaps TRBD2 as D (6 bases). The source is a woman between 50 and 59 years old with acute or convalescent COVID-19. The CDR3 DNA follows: TGTGCCAGCAGCTTTCGGGGGACAGAGACCCAGTACTTC. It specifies CASSFRGTETQYF.